One and the same sample provided the 2 T cell receptor beta chains below, sequenced in a study of cytomegalovirus exposure and HLA in healthy donors. The study ran its PCR with 60 Vbeta and 13 Jbeta primers. Generated by immunoSEQ multiplex PCR, the TCRdb table keeps only in-frame clones and is missing some. The profile shows fewer than 250,000 clones, approximately 78% of them singletons. The sequenced sample consisted of PBMCs. The source is a man aged 25 to 40 in good health and CMV-seronegative.

This clone came up once. This chain links TRBV19 with TRBJ2-5, with TRBD1 matching over 11 bases. Germline CDR1 reads LNHDA; CDR2 reads SQIVND (reference sequence). V shed 2 bases and J 3 bases; nucleotides not matched to a gene: 5. CDR3 length: 16 amino acids. This chain's CDR3 is CASSISRGQGEETQYF. The CDR3 DNA is TGTGCCAGTAGTATAAGTCGGGGACAGGGGGAAGAGACCCAGTACTTC.

The V call is TRBV7-2, the J call TRBJ2-5; 11 bases agree with TRBD2. Trimming cost V 6 bases and J 4 bases; bases outside gene matches: 7. The length of the CDR3 is 15 residues. Germline assignment: CDR1 SGHTA and CDR2 FQGNSA. In nucleotides, the CDR3 is TGTGCCAGCAGTTTCATGACTAGCGGGGTAGAGACCCAGTACTTC. It codes for CASSFMTSGVETQYF. Looking up the rest from reference TRBV7-2 and TRBJ2-5 gives the full variable domain: GAGVSQSPSNKVTEKGKDVELRCDPISGHTALYWYRQSLGQGLEFLIYFQGNSAPDKSGLPSDRFSAERTGGSVSTLTIQRTQQEDSAVYLCASSFMTSGVETQYFGPGTRLLVL.